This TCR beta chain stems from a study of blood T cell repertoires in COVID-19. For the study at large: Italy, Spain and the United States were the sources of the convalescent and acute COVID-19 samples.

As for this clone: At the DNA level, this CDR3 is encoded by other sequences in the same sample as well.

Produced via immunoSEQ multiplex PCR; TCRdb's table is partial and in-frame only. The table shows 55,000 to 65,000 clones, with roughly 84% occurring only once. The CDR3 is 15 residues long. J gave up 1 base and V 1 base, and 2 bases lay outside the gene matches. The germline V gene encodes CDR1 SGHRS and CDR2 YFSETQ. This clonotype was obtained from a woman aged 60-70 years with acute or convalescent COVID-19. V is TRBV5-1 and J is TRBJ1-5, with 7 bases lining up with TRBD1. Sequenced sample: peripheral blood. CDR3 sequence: CASSLTGDSNQPQHF. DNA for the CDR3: TGCGCCAGCAGCTTGACAGGGGACAGCAATCAGCCCCAGCATTTT.